The 30 T cell receptor beta chains given below trace back to one sample, sequenced in a study of T cells in Graves' hyperthyroidism and ophthalmopathy. Amplified TCR beta CDR3 regions came from RNA transcripts. Carried out on the TCR CDR3, a first-round RT-PCR used the HTBI primer set. TCRdb called the multiplex PCR reads again in MiXCR, with one record for every CDR3 protein. Of 380,000 or so distinct CDR3 sequences in the sample, less than 15% are singletons; the top ten hold less than 25%. Material: blood. The source of these receptors is a man aged 25-45 years with Graves' hyperthyroidism that later progressed to Graves' ophthalmopathy.

This clonotype has at least ten counts. CDR3 DNA sequence: TGTGCCTCATCGGGCCTGGTGATCGGGGAAAAACTGTTTTTT. It yields the protein CASSGLVIGEKLFF. The J gene is TRBJ1-4, the V gene TRBV19; no reliable D call. Trimming stripped 11 bases from V and 8 bases from J, with 21 bases between. The length of the CDR3 is 14 residues. The germline CDR1 and CDR2 sequences are LNHDA and SQIVND (reference sequence).

The chain uses TRBV13 and TRBJ2-1, with TRBD1 as a possible D gene (5 bases). Trimming took off 5 bases at V and 0 bases at J, with 14 bases between the two ends. The length of the CDR3 is 16 residues. Per the germline V gene, CDR1 is PRHDT and CDR2 is FYEKMQ (reference sequence). The CDR3, as DNA: TGTGCCAGCAGCCCAAGACGGCAGGGCTCCTACAATGAGCAGTTCTTC. It codes for CASSPRRQGSYNEQFF. Drawing the rest from reference TRBV13 and TRBJ2-1, the complete variable domain is AAGVIQSPRHLIKEKRETATLKCYPIPRHDTVYWYQQGPGQDPQFLISFYEKMQSDKGSIPDRFSAQQFSDYHSELNMSSLELGDSALYFCASSPRRQGSYNEQFFGPGTRLTVL.

This clonotype was found many times. The V call is TRBV20-1, the J call TRBJ2-5, with 10 bases identical to TRBD1. This CDR3 comprises 14 residues. The germline V gene has CDR1 DFQATT and CDR2 SNEGSKA (reference sequence). V gave up 5 bases and J gave up 5 bases; unmatched junction bases: 8. The CDR3 nucleotides are TGCAGTGCTTCCGACAGGGGGCTCGAGGAGACCCAGTACTTC. Amino acid sequence: CSASDRGLEETQYF.

This clonotype has just a few counts. The chain joins TRBV28 to TRBJ1-6, with D perhaps matching TRBD1 (6 bases). Germline assignment: CDR1 MDHEN and CDR2 SYDVKM. The CDR3 is 15 amino acids. Trimming stripped 4 bases from V and 5 bases from J, with 12 bases between. The CDR3 DNA follows: TGTGCCAGCAGTTCATGGACAGTTCATAATTCACCCCTCCACTTT. Its translation is CASSSWTVHNSPLHF.

This clonotype has only a few counts. The genes are TRBV6-1 and TRBJ1-4, with 9 bases that match TRBD1. Looked up from germline, CDR1 is MNHNS and CDR2 is SASEGT. Trimming removed 5 bases from V and 6 bases from J; junction bases left unmatched: 7. This CDR3 is 15 amino acids long. The CDR3 loop reads CASSWRGDRDEKLFF. The CDR3 nucleotides are TGTGCCAGCAGTTGGCGCGGGGACAGGGATGAAAAACTGTTTTTT.

Comments on this clonotype: It may be a read error: a sequence one base away is much more abundant. This chain connects TRBV28 to TRBJ2-7; D gene uncertain. The CDR3 contains 16 residues. The V gene lost 7 bases and the J gene lost 0 bases, with 19 bases spanning the gap. Germline loops: CDR1 MDHEN, CDR2 SYDVKM. In DNA, the CDR3 is TGTGCCAGCAAGGCCTGGAGACAACAGAGCTCCTACGAGCAGTACTTC. It specifies CASKAWRQQSSYEQYF.

The table lists this clonotype with many counts. Here the CDR3 DNA reads TGTGCCAGCGGGCCGTCCTACAATGAGCAGTTCTTC. Translation gives CASGPSYNEQFF. The chain employs TRBV6-1 and TRBJ2-1; D not resolved. This CDR3 is 12 amino acids long. CDR1 and CDR2 from the germline V gene are MNHNS and SASEGT. V dropped 8 bases and J dropped 1 base, with 6 bases sitting between them.

This clonotype appeared many times. The chain joins TRBV30 to TRBJ2-6; 7 bases align to TRBD1. The CDR3 sequence is 17 residues long. V trimming: 0 bases; J trimming: 1 base; junction bases outside the gene matches: 6. Germline CDR1 GTSNPN, CDR2 SVGIG (reference sequence). The CDR3 DNA follows: TGTGCCTGGAGTGTGACAGGGTCGGGATCTGGGGCCAACGTCCTGACTTTC. Amino acids: CAWSVTGSGSGANVLTF.

This clonotype was seen only a few times. This chain links TRBV5-1 with TRBJ2-3; 10 bases agree with TRBD1. V trimming: 2 bases; J trimming: 3 bases; junction bases outside the gene matches: 6. Germline CDR1 reads SGHRS; CDR2 reads YFSETQ. This CDR3 contains 16 residues. DNA of the CDR3: TGCGCCAGCAGCTTTGGACAGGGGGGAGAGACAGATACGCAGTATTTT. Translated, it gives CASSFGQGGETDTQYF.

This clonotype was counted at least ten times. This chain uses TRBV5-1 with TRBJ2-7, with D unclear. The CDR3 spans 12 residues. CDR1 SGHRS and CDR2 YFSETQ come from the germline V gene. Deletions cut 2 bases from V and 2 bases from J, with 5 bases between. CDR3: CASSFNPYEQYF. The CDR3 DNA follows: TGCGCCAGCAGCTTTAACCCCTACGAGCAGTACTTC. Full variable domain (rest looked up from reference TRBV5-1 and TRBJ2-7): KAGVTQTPRYLIKTRGQQVTLSCSPISGHRSVSWYQQTPGQGLQFLFEYFSETQRNKGNFPGRFSGRQFSNSRSEMNVSTLELGDSALYLCASSFNPYEQYFGPGTRLTVT.

This clonotype was picked up many times. The rearrangement uses TRBV30 and TRBJ1-1, with D possibly TRBD1 on 5 matching bases. V lost 4 bases, J lost 9 bases, and 15 bases lay in between. Germline V lookup: CDR1 GTSNPN, CDR2 SVGIG (reference sequence). The CDR3 is made up of 12 amino acids. CDR3 loop: CAWTGQGEKAFF. CDR3 DNA: TGTGCCTGGACGGGGCAGGGAGAGAAAGCTTTCTTT.

This clonotype was detected many times. The chain joins TRBV30 to TRBJ2-2; D not certain. CDR1 is GTSNPN, CDR2 SVGIG, per germline (reference sequence). The CDR3 loop spans 11 amino acids. Trimming cost V 0 bases and J 4 bases, with 0 bases left between them. The CDR3 protein is CAWSVTGELFF. Here the CDR3 DNA reads TGTGCCTGGAGTGTCACCGGGGAGCTGTTTTTT.

This clonotype was detected a few times. The chain recombines TRBV12-3 or TRBV12-4 with TRBJ2-2, with no clear D. Trimming removed 2 bases from V and 6 bases from J, with 7 bases in between. The CDR3 contains 13 residues. CDR3 sequence reads: CASSLSVAGELFF. The CDR3 coding sequence is TGTGCCAGCAGTTTATCGGTAGCCGGGGAGCTGTTTTTT.

This clonotype was observed many times. The V and J genes are TRBV2 and TRBJ1-2, with D possibly being TRBD1 (5 bases). The CDR3 covers 15 residues. V lost 6 bases and J 4 bases, leaving 18 bases between the germline ends. CDR1 and CDR2 from the germline V gene are SNHLY and FYNNEI. The CDR3 region has the DNA TGTGCCAGCAGACCACTTCAGGGCCAGGGCTATGGCTACACCTTC. Its translation: CASRPLQGQGYGYTF. Using reference TRBV2 and TRBJ1-2 for the parts outside the CDR3, the full variable domain is EPEVTQTPSHQVTQMGQEVILRCVPISNHLYFYWYRQILGQKVEFLVSFYNNEISEKSEIFDDQFSVERPDGSNFTLKIRSTKLEDSAMYFCASRPLQGQGYGYTFGSGTRLTVV.

This clonotype has a count of ten or more. V and J are TRBV7-2 and TRBJ1-4; D might be TRBD1 (5 bases). Germline loops: CDR1 SGHTA, CDR2 FQGNSA. There are 15 residues in the CDR3. V was cut by 5 bases and J by 3 bases, with 13 bases left in between. The CDR3 region is CASSANRQPNEKLFF. The CDR3 DNA follows: TGTGCCAGCAGCGCAAACAGGCAGCCTAATGAAAAACTGTTTTTT.

V gene TRBV29-1 combines with J gene TRBJ1-1; no reliable D call. CDR1 is SQVTM, CDR2 ANQGSEA, per germline. The CDR3 contains 11 residues. Trimming stripped 3 bases from V and 5 bases from J, with 7 bases between. The CDR3 DNA reads as TGCAGCGTTGACCGGATTACTGAAGCTTTCTTT. Translating gives CSVDRITEAFF.

This clonotype was counted a few times. A much larger clone sits a single nucleotide away, making a read error possible. This sequence joins TRBV5-6 and TRBJ1-6; 7 bases are a match to TRBD1. The CDR3 loop spans 13 amino acids. Germline V gene sequence: CDR1 SGHDT, CDR2 YYEEEE. After removal of 2 bases from V and 9 bases from J, the junction contained 2 bases not matched to a gene. The CDR3 region has the DNA TGTGCCAGCAGCTTACAGGGGAGTTCACCCCTCCACTTT. Amino acids: CASSLQGSSPLHF.

This clonotype was picked up many times. The rearrangement joins TRBV7-9 to TRBJ1-2; D possibly corresponds to TRBD1 (5 bases). From germline, CDR1 is SEHNR and CDR2 FQNEAQ (reference sequence). The V end was cut by 3 bases, the J end by 3 bases, with 8 bases between. The CDR3 is 13 residues long. The CDR3, as DNA: TGTGCCAGCAGCTTTGGGGGTGACTATGGCTACACCTTC. Translating it yields CASSFGGDYGYTF.

The genes are TRBV30 and TRBJ1-2; unclear D gene. The CDR3 contains 12 residues. Trimming stripped 3 bases from V and 4 bases from J, with 9 bases between. In germline, CDR1 is GTSNPN, CDR2 SVGIG (reference sequence). DNA for the CDR3: TGTGCCTGGAGGTTCACGGGCTATGGCTACACCTTC. Translating gives CAWRFTGYGYTF.

This clonotype was counted many times. The chain recombines TRBV28 with TRBJ2-7; 7 positions match TRBD1. CDR3 length: 13 amino acids. The junction had 4 bases not matched to a gene; V was cut back by 5 bases and J by 3 bases. Germline lookup yields CDR1 MDHEN and CDR2 SYDVKM. DNA of the CDR3: TGTGCCAGCAGTCTTACAGGGGTCTACGAGCAGTACTTC. This encodes CASSLTGVYEQYF.

Of note for this clonotype: Given a much more abundant clone one base away, this may be a read error. The chain has TRBV6-5 and TRBJ1-2; D gene ambiguous. There are 14 residues in the CDR3. CDR1 and CDR2 (germline): MNHEY, SVGAGI. CDR3 amino acids: CTSSYRQDSYGYTF. DNA of the CDR3: TGTACCAGCAGTTACCGGCAGGACTCCTATGGCTACACCTTC.

This clonotype was counted many times. The chain recombines TRBV20-1 with TRBJ2-1, with 7 positions matching TRBD1. The ends lost 6 bases at V and 3 bases at J; junction bases unmatched: 8. The CDR3 contains 14 residues. The germline CDR1 and CDR2 sequences are DFQATT and SNEGSKA (reference sequence). The CDR3 loop is CSARGQVHYNEQFF. In DNA, the CDR3 is TGCAGTGCGCGAGGACAGGTCCACTACAATGAGCAGTTCTTC.

The gene calls are TRBV7-9 and TRBJ1-1; D gene unclear. The CDR3 runs 13 residues. The V gene's germline CDR1 is SEHNR and CDR2 FQNEAQ (reference sequence). V was cut by 3 bases and J by 10 bases, with 15 bases left in between. The CDR3 DNA is TGTGCCAGCAGCTTGGACTACGTCTGGGGAGCTTTCTTT. It translates to CASSLDYVWGAFF. Supplemented by reference TRBV7-9 and TRBJ1-1, the full variable domain reads DTGVSQNPRHKITKRGQNVTFRCDPISEHNRLYWYRQTLGQGPEFLTYFQNEAQLEKSRLLSDRFSAERPKGSFSTLEIQRTEQGDSAMYLCASSLDYVWGAFFGQGTRLTVV.

This clonotype came up a few times. V usage is TRBV7-2 and J usage is TRBJ2-7; no reliable D call. CDR1 SGHTA and CDR2 FQGNSA come from the germline V gene. V lost 1 base and J lost 2, with 12 bases in between. The CDR3 extends over 15 amino acids. CDR3 nucleotides: TGTGCCAGCAGCTTAGACCCCGTCACCCCCTACGAGCAGTACTTC. It encodes CASSLDPVTPYEQYF.

This clonotype was seen a single time. The chain joins TRBV14 to TRBJ2-1; D may be TRBD1 (5 bases). The CDR3 consists of 13 residues. Trimming removed 4 bases from V and 8 bases from J, with 12 bases in between. Germline CDR1 reads SGHDN; CDR2 reads FVKESK. The chain's CDR3 is CASSRTVRDEQFF. CDR3 coding DNA: TGTGCCAGCAGCCGGACCGTCAGGGATGAGCAGTTCTTC.

In its sample, this clonotype was seen many times. The chain joins TRBV7-9 to TRBJ1-1; D unresolved. The CDR3 has 15 residues. CDR1 is SEHNR, CDR2 FQNEAQ, per germline (reference sequence). Trimming removed 1 base at V and 3 bases at J, with 12 bases between. The CDR3 reads CASSLGGGRDTEAFF. The CDR3 DNA is TGTGCCAGCAGCTTAGGAGGCGGCCGGGACACTGAAGCTTTCTTT.

This chain links TRBV15 with TRBJ2-7; D is unresolved. The CDR3 has 14 residues. Trimming left V 3 bases short and J 0 bases short, with 9 bases between. Germline V gene data show CDR1 as LNHNV and CDR2 as YYDKDF (reference sequence). CDR3 sequence (DNA): TGTGCCACCAGCAGGGGATCGATCTCCTACGAGCAGTACTTC. Protein: CATSRGSISYEQYF.

At least ten counts were recorded for this clonotype. The chain links TRBV20-1 to TRBJ1-1; the D is unclear. This CDR3 contains 15 residues. CDR1 and CDR2 from the germline V gene are DFQATT and SNEGSKA (reference sequence). V lost 0 bases and J 1 base, leaving 12 bases between the germline ends. CDR3 DNA sequence: TGCAGTGCTAGAGAGTTGGGCCATCCGAACACTGAAGCTTTCTTT. It specifies CSARELGHPNTEAFF.

This clonotype was recorded many times. This sequence joins TRBV2 and TRBJ1-5; no reliable D call. This CDR3 contains 18 residues. The germline CDR1 and CDR2 sequences are SNHLY and FYNNEI. The V gene lost 6 bases and the J gene lost 6 bases, with 27 bases spanning the gap. The DNA of the CDR3 is TGTGCCAGCAGCTCCCATCAATCCACGTGGGCCCGCCTTCAGCCCCAGCATTTT. Translation: CASSSHQSTWARLQPQHF.

This clonotype was picked up many times. The J gene is TRBJ2-7, the V gene TRBV5-1, with 9 bases matching TRBD1. The CDR3 contains 14 residues. V shed 4 bases, J shed 5 bases, and the junction held 7 bases outside the gene matches. In germline, CDR1 is SGHRS, CDR2 YFSETQ. CDR3 sequence reads: CASSTGQGLDEQYF. CDR3 bases: TGCGCCAGCAGCACCGGACAGGGGCTTGACGAGCAGTACTTC.